This TCR beta chain was observed in a study of long-term antiretroviral therapy in people with HIV (dated by TCRdb to between 2022 and 2023). With respect to the entire study: The earliest samples were collected approximately a decade before the 2015 WHO recommendation for immediate ART, a period when ART was typically delayed until CD4 counts fell. No cross-contamination during QIAcube processing was shown when test extractions of a monoclonal T-cell line were performed alongside about 30 polyclonal samples. A total of around 200 cryopreserved PBMC samples were contributed to the cohort by 30 adults with confirmed HIV infection, with samples collected serially over a mean of 6 years (range 1-12). This retrospective serial study examined whether starting ART and sustained HIV suppression were associated with changes in the composition and diversity of the TRB repertoire in peripheral blood. About 35% of the 30 participants with HIV were female. The study at large found these results: Owing to limited PBMC availability, only the TCR beta chain was sequenced, without alpha chain pairing. Expanded TRB clones identified before ART initiation dominated the repertoire at all time points, although this dominance fluctuated and declined in many PLHIV after ART. The samples were dated from about 2003 to 2018, and the ART regimens that were used may be less effective than current ART regimens. Inferences about post-ART repertoire changes were limited because no data were available on ART adherence, viral resistance or therapy changes. CDR3 length ranges in HIV repertoires were narrower than in controls, and network structure suggested an antigen-experienced repertoire with only a slight naive shift after ART. ART initiation was associated with a significant increase in TRB diversity, but diversity stayed significantly below transplant donor controls even after long-term ART. Because cell numbers in pre-ART samples were limited, unsorted PBMC were profiled instead of sorted CD4+ and CD8+ T cells.

The immunoSEQ hsTCRB v3.0 assay was used at survey level resolution for TRB variable region sequencing. TRB sequencing targeted a depth of about 40,000-55,000 T-cell genomes per sample. Pooled TRB libraries were sequenced on an Illumina MiSeq with a v3 150-cycle kit. The published analysis was carried out like this. Repertoire analysis was run in R within a reproducible Nextflow workflow that covered QC, data transformation and analysis. LymphoSeq2, an R package for exploring AIRR-Seq data, was used to implement the custom analyses. Several samples that yielded fewer than 5000 total TRB sequences were excluded, so that approximately 170 HIV repertoires were analyzed. Of the roughly 180 retained HIV repertoires, approximately 60 were collected before and roughly 130 after ART initiation. Each repertoire was downsampled to 5000 TRB nucleotide sequences, and summary statistics were averaged across 100 downsampling iterations. Only TRB sequences with CDR3 regions of at least seven amino acids were retained for analysis. Two measures captured diversity: a Shannon entropy-derived clonality score and the Gini coefficient. In the repertoire networks, any two of the top 5000 CDR3 amino acid sequences were connected whenever the two sequences differed by an edit distance of one. GLIPH2 predicted antigen specificity groups and MHC restriction for TRB CDR3 amino acid sequences. To flag known associations with CMV, EBV, HIV or tissue antigens, CDR3 amino acid sequences were compared against VDJdb and McPAS-TCR. Pre-ART, post-ART and control groups were compared with Wilcoxon signed-rank tests and Holm-Bonferroni correction. The table was pulled from immuneACCESS by TCRdb, which kept in-frame rearrangements only. Such tables lose some clones; where checked, under half of the loss comes from unresolved V genes, and the rest has no known cause. The V and J calls and clone size are taken from that table; D and trimming were inferred from the DNA. This sample comprises about 38,000 clones, 80% to 85% of them detected only once. The biggest ten clones account for approximately 5.3% of the sample.

To be included, a participant needed at least one PBMC sample from before ART initiation plus at least two post-ART samples. All participants with HIV were treated in the United States of America. Cryopreserved samples of roughly 0.95-10 million PBMC were thawed and washed before DNA extraction. At the time of the earliest PBMC sample for each participant with HIV, ages ranged from about 20 to 55 years. PBMC samples were contributed by each participant from 1-4 timepoints before ART initiation and 2-8 timepoints after ART initiation, with a median of 7 samples. For every participant, serial HIV viral load, CD4+ T-cell count, ART history and demographic data were obtained. Genomic DNA was extracted from unsorted PBMC with a Qiagen kit on a QIAcube, processed in batches of 12 samples. Trimming takes 6 bases off V and 0 bases off J; junction bases not matched to a gene: 5. Taken from the germline V gene, the CDR1 and CDR2 loops are MDHEN and SYDVKM. The cysteine opens and the phenylalanine closes a CDR3 of 15 amino acids. The kept DNA is CDR3 alone, 45 bases in frame from the first base.

A remark on this clone: The antigen it binds to is not known. The sample holds no much larger clone one base away, and base qualities are not on file.

This receptor was obtained from a man between 18 and 35 years old with HIV. The chain is encoded by TRBV28 joined to TRBJ2-1, with 7 central nucleotides matching TRBD1. Material: unsorted PBMCs, obtained 1.5 years after starting antiretroviral therapy. The CDR3: CASRPDRDSYNEQFF. The DNA sequence is TGTGCCAGCAGACCCGACAGGGACTCCTACAATGAGCAGTTCTTC.